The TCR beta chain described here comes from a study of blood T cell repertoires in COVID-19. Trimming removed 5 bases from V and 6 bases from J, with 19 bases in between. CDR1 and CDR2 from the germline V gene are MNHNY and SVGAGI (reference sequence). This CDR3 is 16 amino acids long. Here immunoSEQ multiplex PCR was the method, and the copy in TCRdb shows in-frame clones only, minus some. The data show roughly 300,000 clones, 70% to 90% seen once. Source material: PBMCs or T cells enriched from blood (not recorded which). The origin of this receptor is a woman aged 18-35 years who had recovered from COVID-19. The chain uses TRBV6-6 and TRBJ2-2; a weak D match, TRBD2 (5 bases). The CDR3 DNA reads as TGTGCCAGCAGTCTCCAAGCGGCCTTACGGTCCGGGGAGCTGTTTTTT. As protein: CASSLQAALRSGELFF.